The 18 T cell receptor beta chains in this list originate from one sample, sequenced in a study of CD8+ T cells in alopecia areata. Reverse transcription of extracted RNA yielded cDNA, which provided the sequencing template. Sequenced by immunoSEQ multiplex PCR; TCRdb stores in-frame clones only, minus some. The data show approximately 100,000 clones, 55% seen once. The sample was CD4+ T cells sorted from blood. These receptors were obtained from a human donor in good health.

The chain couples TRBV7-2 to TRBJ2-7; D is possibly TRBD2 (6 bases). Trimming took 5 bases from V and 4 from J, leaving 12 bases between them. Germline V gene lookup returns CDR1 SGHTA and CDR2 FQGNSA. CDR3 length: 13 residues. CDR3 bases: TGTGCCAGCAGCCCGAGCGGGCTTTACGAGCAGTACTTC. Translation: CASSPSGLYEQYF.

Only one count was recorded for this clone. The chain uses TRBV7-2 and TRBJ1-1; no definite D call. Germline values: CDR1 SGHTA, CDR2 FQGNSA. V lost 5 bases to trimming and J lost 2 bases, with 6 bases between them. There are 12 residues in the CDR3. This CDR3 reads CASSHQNTEAFF. The CDR3 region has the DNA TGTGCCAGCAGCCATCAAAACACTGAAGCTTTCTTT.

The chain uses TRBV5-4 and TRBJ1-2, with D maybe TRBD1 (6 bases). Germline CDR1 and CDR2: SGHNT and YYREEE (reference sequence). V was clipped by 0 bases and J by 4 bases, with 13 bases between them. This CDR3 region has 15 residues. The CDR3 here is CASSLGNREGYGYTF. The CDR3 coding sequence is TGTGCCAGCAGCTTGGGGAACAGGGAAGGCTATGGCTACACCTTC.

The CDR3 DNA is TGCAGCGTTTTGGGTGGGGGCAGGGACACTGAAGCTTTCTTT. Residues: CSVLGGGRDTEAFF. The chain carries TRBV29-1 and TRBJ1-1; D might be TRBD1 (6 bases). This CDR3 is 14 amino acids long. With 5 bases removed from V and 3 bases from J, the gap between germline ends came to 16 bases. Germline V CDR1 and CDR2: SQVTM, ANQGSEA.

The V call is TRBV5-4, the J call TRBJ2-7; D is ambiguous. The CDR3 contains 14 residues. From germline, CDR1 is SGHNT and CDR2 YYREEE (reference sequence). The V and J ends lost 2 bases and 8 bases respectively, with 17 bases between them. CDR3 nucleotides: TGTGCCAGCAGCTTATACTCGGGTGAGCCCCAGCAGTACTTC. Translating gives CASSLYSGEPQQYF.

The chain has TRBV6-5 and TRBJ1-1, with 9 positions matching TRBD1. V was clipped by 0 bases and J by 0 bases; unmatched bases: 2. This CDR3 spans 16 amino acids. Germline V lookup: CDR1 MNHEY, CDR2 SVGAGI. The CDR3 DNA sequence: TGTGCCAGCAGTTACTCCGGGACAGGGCTGAACACTGAAGCTTTCTTT. Translation gives CASSYSGTGLNTEAFF.

This clone was seen just once. The CDR3 bases are TGTGCCAGCAGCTTAGCAGGGGGAAACTCTGGGGCCAACGTCCTGACTTTC. Its protein product is CASSLAGGNSGANVLTF. The chain links TRBV7-2 to TRBJ2-6; tentatively, D is TRBD1 (6 bases). V lost 0 bases and J lost 0, with 9 bases in between. CDR1 and CDR2 (germline): SGHTA, FQGNSA. The CDR3 is 17 amino acids.

The chain employs TRBV4-3 and TRBJ2-7; D remains ambiguous. The V gene lost 7 bases and the J gene lost 0 bases, with 10 bases spanning the gap. The CDR3 contains 13 residues. The V gene's germline CDR1 is LGHNA and CDR2 YSLEER. CDR3 bases: TGCGCCAGCACCACTCGCCTCTCCTACGAGCAGTACTTC. Protein product: CASTTRLSYEQYF.

The CDR3 sequence is CASSGGQWGWTQYF. The CDR3 nucleotides are TGTGCCAGCAGTGGGGGACAATGGGGTTGGACCCAGTACTTC. The V gene is TRBV6-5, the J gene TRBJ2-5, with a weak D call TRBD1 (6 bases). V was cut by 5 bases and J by 7 bases, with 17 bases left in between. Germline lookup yields CDR1 MNHEY and CDR2 SVGAGI. The CDR3 spans 14 residues.

J is TRBJ2-5 and V is TRBV5-4; 10 bases are a match to TRBD2. J gave up 3 bases and V 4 bases, and 6 bases lay outside the gene matches. Germline V gene sequence: CDR1 SGHNT, CDR2 YYREEE (reference sequence). The CDR3 is 15 residues long. The chain's CDR3 is CASSLTSGGEETQYF. CDR3 nucleotides: TGTGCCAGCAGCCTGACCAGCGGGGGGGAAGAGACCCAGTACTTC.

This clone was seen once. The chain is built from TRBV7-2 and TRBJ2-5, with D perhaps TRBD1 (6 bases). This CDR3 region has 13 residues. The V gene's germline CDR1 is SGHTA and CDR2 FQGNSA. V was shortened by 5 bases and J by 5 bases, with 12 bases between the two germline ends. This CDR3 is CASSTDRRETQYF. CDR3 bases: TGTGCCAGCAGCACAGACAGGAGGGAGACCCAGTACTTC.

The J gene is TRBJ2-5, the V gene TRBV7-9; 11 bases are a match to TRBD2. The CDR3 is made up of 15 amino acids. J lost 0 bases, V lost 6 bases, and 3 bases had no gene match. Looked up from germline, CDR1 is SEHNR and CDR2 is FQNEAQ (reference sequence). The CDR3 DNA reads as TGTGCCAGCAGACCGGGACTAGCGGACCAAGAGACCCAGTACTTC. Translated, it gives CASRPGLADQETQYF.

The chain is built from TRBV6-6 and TRBJ2-5; possibly TRBD1 for D (5 bases). V lost 10 bases and J lost 4, with 19 bases in between. The germline V gene encodes CDR1 MNHNY and CDR2 SVGAGI (reference sequence). This CDR3 is 14 amino acids long. Here the CDR3 DNA reads TGTGCCACCTTATCTCTCAGGGTGATAGAGACCCAGTACTTC. Residues: CATLSLRVIETQYF.

This chain connects TRBV15 to TRBJ2-1, with D possibly matching TRBD2 (5 bases). CDR1 LNHNV and CDR2 YYDKDF come from the germline V gene (reference sequence). Trimming removed 2 bases at V and 1 base at J, with 12 bases between. The CDR3 is 16 amino acids. The CDR3 DNA follows: TGTGCCACCAGCAGATCCCGAGAGGGTTCCTACAATGAGCAGTTCTTC. Translation: CATSRSREGSYNEQFF. Complete variable domain (other parts from reference TRBV15 and TRBJ2-1): DAMVIQNPRYQVTQFGKPVTLSCSQTLNHNVMYWYQQKSSQAPKLLFHYYDKDFNNEADTPDNFQSRRPNTSFCFLDIRSPGLGDTAMYLCATSRSREGSYNEQFFGPGTRLTVL.

The chain carries TRBV7-9 and TRBJ2-7; the match to TRBD2 covers 7 bases. The CDR3 spans 15 residues. V dropped 5 bases and J dropped 2; count of bases not matched to a gene: 9. The germline CDR1 and CDR2 sequences are SEHNR and FQNEAQ (reference sequence). CDR3 residues: CASSPSGVPAYEQYF. The DNA for the CDR3 is TGTGCCAGCAGCCCCAGCGGGGTGCCCGCCTACGAGCAGTACTTC.

The chain uses TRBV4-1 and TRBJ1-5, with D tentatively TRBD1 (5 bases). This CDR3 has 14 residues. Germline CDR1 is MGHRA and CDR2 is YSYEKL. V was cut by 4 bases and J by 9 bases, with 16 bases left in between. In nucleotides, the CDR3 is TGCGCCAGCAGCCGGGACGGCGAGCTTCGGCCCCAGCATTTT. It codes for CASSRDGELRPQHF.

The chain joins TRBV6-1 to TRBJ2-1; D call uncertain. Trimming removed 1 base at V and 10 bases at J, with 14 bases between. CDR3 length equals 14 residues. Germline CDR1 is MNHNS and CDR2 is SASEGT. The CDR3 here is CASSEVPHETEQFF. CDR3 nucleotides: TGTGCCAGCAGTGAAGTCCCTCACGAAACCGAGCAGTTCTTC.

As concerns this clone: The junction does not match germline at one end; this may be a read error. This chain links TRBV7-7 with TRBJ2-5, with 8 bases matching TRBD1. From germline, CDR1 is SSHAT and CDR2 FNYEAQ (reference sequence). The CDR3 length is 16 residues. CDR3 sequence reads: CASSRGTGTFQETQYF. The CDR3 nucleotides are TGTGCTAGCAGCCGGGGGACAGGAACCTTTCAAGAGACCCAGTACTTC. The whole variable domain, remainder taken from reference TRBV7-7 and TRBJ2-5, is GAGVSQSPRYKVTKRGQDVTLRCDPISSHATLYWYQQALGQGPEFLTYFNYEAQPDKSGLPSDRFSAERPEGSISTLTIQRTEQRDSAMYRCASSRGTGTFQETQYFGPGTRLLVL.